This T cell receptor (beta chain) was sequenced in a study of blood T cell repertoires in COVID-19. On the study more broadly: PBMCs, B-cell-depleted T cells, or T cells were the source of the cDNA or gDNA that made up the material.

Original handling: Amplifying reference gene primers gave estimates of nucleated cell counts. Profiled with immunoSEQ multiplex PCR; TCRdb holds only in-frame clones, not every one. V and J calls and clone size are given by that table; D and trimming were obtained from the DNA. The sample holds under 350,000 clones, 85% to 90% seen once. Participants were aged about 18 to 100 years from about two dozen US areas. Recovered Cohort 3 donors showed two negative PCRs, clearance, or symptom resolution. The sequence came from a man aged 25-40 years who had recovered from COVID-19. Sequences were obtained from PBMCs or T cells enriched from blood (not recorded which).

The CDR3 bases are TGTGCCAGCAGCTGGACCCCGGGACTAGCGGTTTCCTACAATGAGCAGTTCTTC. It yields the protein CASSWTPGLAVSYNEQFF. This chain uses TRBV13 with TRBJ2-1; 11 nucleotides agree with TRBD2. The CDR3 covers 18 residues. The germline gives CDR1 PRHDT, CDR2 FYEKMQ (reference sequence). After removal of 4 bases from V and 1 base from J, the junction contained 9 bases not matched to a gene.